Described below is a single T cell receptor (beta chain) sequence and its context. These data come from a study of shared clonotypes between healthy human individuals. Germline CDR1 and CDR2: PRHDT and FYEKMQ (reference sequence). The ends were cut back, 9 bases at V and 10 bases at J, with 24 bases in the middle. This CDR3 is built from 14 residues. Sequencing was performed with immunoSEQ multiplex PCR; in TCRdb, only in-frame clones are kept and a portion is missing. The sample yields roughly 2 million clones, 85% to 95% seen once. What was sequenced was naive CD4+ T cells sorted from blood. Subset: CD45RA+ positively selected. The chain carries TRBV13 and TRBJ1-2, with D perhaps matching TRBD1 (5 bases). This clonotype originated in a man aged 18 to 29 in good health. The CDR3, as DNA: TGTGCCAGTTGGATGGGGGGGACGCCCGCTGACTACACCTTC. Translation: CASWMGGTPADYTF.